This passage covers 23 T cell receptor beta chains from one sample sequenced in a study of T-cell reconstitution after alpha-beta-depleted transplantation in children. Unique molecular identifiers featured in how the TCRbeta library was prepared. One entry per CDR3 protein results from TCRdb running MiXCR on the PCR reads. The table lists 500,000 to 650,000 distinct CDR3 sequences, over 10% of them singletons, with 2% to 2.5% in the top ten. The sample in question was PBMCs, mostly from graft donor cells, obtained 360 days after TCRalphabeta/CD19-depleted stem cell transplant. The receptor source for this set is a male patient aged 5 to 17 who had a stem cell transplant for acute myeloid leukemia, so the T cells may come from the graft donor.

The chain uses TRBV29-1 and TRBJ1-2; perhaps TRBD1 as D (5 bases). Germline V lookup: CDR1 SQVTM, CDR2 ANQGSEA. This CDR3 spans 12 amino acids. V lost 7 bases, J lost 3 bases, and 12 bases lay in between. For the CDR3, the DNA is TGCAGCGGTTCCGGGGCGGACTATGGCTACACCTTC. This encodes CSGSGADYGYTF.

This clonotype was observed many times. The chain has TRBV11-2 and TRBJ2-7; D unresolved. V lost 4 bases and J 3 bases, leaving 10 bases between the germline ends. There are 13 residues in the CDR3. Germline-derived CDR1 and CDR2 are SGHAT and FQNNGV. The CDR3 spells CASSSAVLYEQYF. As DNA, the CDR3 is TGTGCCAGCAGCTCGGCCGTTCTCTACGAGCAGTACTTC.

The chain carries TRBV12-3 or TRBV12-4 and TRBJ2-7, with D possibly being TRBD2 (6 bases). V gave up 3 bases and J gave up 2 bases, with 23 bases separating them. This CDR3 spans 18 amino acids. As DNA, the CDR3 is TGTGCCAGCAGTTTCGCTTTACCTGGGACTTCCTATACCTACGAGCAGTACTTC. Translating gives CASSFALPGTSYTYEQYF.

The rearrangement uses TRBV28 and TRBJ1-1; the D gene is possibly TRBD1 (6 bases). V was pared by 6 bases and J by 1 base, with 12 bases between. The CDR3 covers 14 residues. Per the germline V gene, CDR1 is MDHEN and CDR2 is SYDVKM. The CDR3 coding sequence is TGTGCCAGCAGGCCGGTAGGGGGGAACACTGAAGCTTTCTTT. This translates into CASRPVGGNTEAFF.

Many counts were recorded for this clonotype. The CDR3 DNA reads TGTGCCAGCAGTGCCGGTACGCAGTATTTT. Its translation is CASSAGTQYF. V usage is TRBV6-1 and J usage is TRBJ2-5; the D is unclear. The tail of the sequence fits TRBJ2-3 better, so the J call may be wrong. The CDR3 extends over 10 amino acids. CDR1 and CDR2 (germline): MNHNS, SASEGT.

This clonotype was detected many times. V usage is TRBV7-3 and J usage is TRBJ2-1; D might be TRBD2 (6 bases). The germline V and J ends were trimmed by 5 bases and 0 bases, with 11 bases remaining between them. CDR3 length: 15 amino acids. The germline CDR1 and CDR2 sequences are SGHTA and FQGTGA. CDR3 nucleotides: TGTGCCAGCAGCAGACTAGTGGGCTCCTACAATGAGCAGTTCTTC. It yields the protein CASSRLVGSYNEQFF.

The chain couples TRBV28 to TRBJ2-5; D might be TRBD1 (6 bases). Trimming stripped 4 bases from V and 3 bases from J, with 12 bases between. Germline CDR1 reads MDHEN; CDR2 reads SYDVKM. There are 14 residues in the CDR3. Here the CDR3 reads CASSYRVVEETQYF. The DNA for the CDR3 is TGTGCCAGCAGTTACAGGGTCGTTGAAGAGACCCAGTACTTC.

This clonotype was counted only a few times. Here the CDR3 DNA reads TGTGCCATCAGTGAGCTCCGCAGGGAGAATGAGCAGTTCTTC. Translated: CAISELRRENEQFF. The chain employs TRBV10-3 and TRBJ2-1, with D possibly being TRBD1 or TRBD2 (5 bases each). Trimming cost V 2 bases and J 7 bases, with 12 bases left between them. The CDR3 length is 14 residues. The germline V gene encodes CDR1 ENHRY and CDR2 SYGVKD.

The genes are TRBV7-9 and TRBJ2-7, with 7 bases fitting TRBD2. The junction had 12 bases not matched to a gene; V was cut back by 4 bases and J by 3 bases. Germline-derived CDR1 and CDR2 are SEHNR and FQNEAQ (reference sequence). This CDR3 has 16 residues. CDR3 coding DNA: TGTGCCAGCAGCTACCCTAAGGGCGGGAGTGACTACGAGCAGTACTTC. Its translation: CASSYPKGGSDYEQYF.

At least ten counts were recorded for this clonotype. The chain combines TRBV28 with TRBJ2-4; maybe TRBD1 (6 bases). V dropped 5 bases and J dropped 1 base, with 27 bases sitting between them. Germline CDR1 MDHEN, CDR2 SYDVKM. The CDR3 covers 20 residues. CDR3 residues: CASSPRVAIPSGAAKNIQYF. The CDR3 coding sequence is TGTGCCAGCAGTCCACGGGTAGCGATCCCCTCAGGGGCCGCCAAAAACATTCAGTACTTC.

This clonotype was counted a few times. V is TRBV27 and J is TRBJ2-6; no definite D call. V dropped 6 bases and J dropped 0 bases, with 6 bases sitting between them. Germline CDR1 is MNHEY and CDR2 is SMNVEV (reference sequence). This CDR3 has 14 residues. The CDR3 here is CASSHISGANVLTF. CDR3 sequence (DNA): TGTGCCAGCAGCCATATCTCTGGGGCCAACGTCCTGACTTTC.

The table lists this clonotype with many counts. This chain links TRBV29-1 with TRBJ2-7; D unresolved. The CDR3 is made up of 13 amino acids. Trimming took 1 base from V and 2 from J, leaving 9 bases between them. From germline, CDR1 is SQVTM and CDR2 ANQGSEA. The CDR3 loop is CSVEGTETYEQYF. The CDR3 DNA reads as TGCAGCGTTGAAGGGACGGAAACCTACGAGCAGTACTTC.

The V gene is TRBV28, the J gene TRBJ2-1; D remains unclear. CDR3 length: 14 amino acids. CDR1 and CDR2 (germline): MDHEN, SYDVKM. Deletions cut 3 bases from V and 7 bases from J, with 13 bases between. DNA for the CDR3: TGTGCCAGCAGTTTTAGCATAGGAGTGAATGAGCAGTTCTTC. Protein sequence: CASSFSIGVNEQFF.

The gene calls are TRBV25-1 and TRBJ2-7; D gene unclear. Trimming took off 1 base at V and 0 bases at J, with 7 bases between the two ends. There are 14 residues in the CDR3. From germline, CDR1 is MGHDK and CDR2 SYGVNS. The CDR3 loop reads CASSEWSNSYEQYF. Here the CDR3 DNA reads TGTGCCAGCAGTGAATGGAGCAACTCCTACGAGCAGTACTTC.

The table lists this clonotype with a few counts. The rearrangement uses TRBV28 and TRBJ2-7; D may be TRBD2 (5 bases). Germline V CDR1 and CDR2: MDHEN, SYDVKM. The CDR3 spans 17 residues. V was cut by 5 bases and J by 4 bases, with 24 bases left in between. Here the CDR3 DNA reads TGTGCCAGCAGTCCCCTGACTACCCCTAACCGCTTATACGAGCAGTACTTC. It yields the protein CASSPLTTPNRLYEQYF.

The chain links TRBV18 to TRBJ2-5, with TRBD1 matching over 7 bases. The germline gives CDR1 KGHSH, CDR2 LQKENI. V was pared by 3 bases and J by 4 bases, with 2 bases of the junction left unmatched. This CDR3 comprises 13 residues. This chain's CDR3 is CASSPQGVETQYF. The CDR3 coding sequence is TGTGCCAGCTCACCCCAGGGGGTAGAGACCCAGTACTTC. Complete variable domain (other parts from reference TRBV18 and TRBJ2-5): NAGVMQNPRHLVRRRGQEARLRCSPMKGHSHVYWYRQLPEEGLKFMVYLQKENIIDESGMPKERFSAEFPKEGPSILRIQQVVRGDSAAYFCASSPQGVETQYFGPGTRLLVL.

The chain employs TRBV12-3 or TRBV12-4 and TRBJ2-5; D assignment may be TRBD1 or TRBD2 (6 bases each). This CDR3 spans 14 amino acids. Trimming removed 6 bases at V and 6 bases at J, with 17 bases between. The CDR3 sequence is CASRPVGGLKTQYF. The CDR3 nucleotides read TGTGCCAGCAGACCAGTGGGGGGCCTCAAGACCCAGTACTTC.

The rearrangement uses TRBV15 and TRBJ2-6; 9 positions match TRBD2. With V trimmed by 0 bases and J by 0 bases, 6 bases remained unmatched. The CDR3 loop spans 19 amino acids. CDR1 is LNHNV, CDR2 YYDKDF, per germline (reference sequence). CDR3 nucleotide sequence: TGTGCCACCAGCAGAGATAGGCTAGCGGGGATCTCTGGGGCCAACGTCCTGACTTTC. Translating it yields CATSRDRLAGISGANVLTF.

This clonotype appeared a few times. The J gene is TRBJ2-1, the V gene TRBV20-1, with D possibly being TRBD2 (5 bases). Germline V gene data show CDR1 as DFQATT and CDR2 as SNEGSKA (reference sequence). V was pared by 3 bases and J by 4 bases, with 10 bases between. CDR3 size: 13 residues. The CDR3 loop is CSASILDYNEQFF. In DNA, the CDR3 is TGCAGTGCTAGTATACTAGATTACAATGAGCAGTTCTTC.

This clonotype was recorded a few times. The rearrangement links TRBV30 to TRBJ2-7, with unresolved D. This CDR3 region has 13 residues. In germline, CDR1 is GTSNPN, CDR2 SVGIG (reference sequence). The V gene lost 4 bases and the J gene lost 3 bases, with 13 bases spanning the gap. CDR3 in DNA: TGTGCCTGGATGTCAGGTCAGGACTACGAGCAGTACTTC. Translated: CAWMSGQDYEQYF.

Ten or more counts support this clonotype. The V call is TRBV20-1, the J call TRBJ2-3, with 10 positions matching TRBD1. The germline CDR1 and CDR2 sequences are DFQATT and SNEGSKA (reference sequence). This CDR3 comprises 15 residues. Germline trimming cut 1 base from V and 1 base from J; bases unmatched to any gene: 2. CDR3 in amino acids: CSARAGTGGTDTQYF. The DNA for the CDR3 is TGCAGTGCTAGAGCCGGGACAGGGGGCACAGATACGCAGTATTTT.

This clonotype was recorded at least ten times. The chain carries TRBV7-8 and TRBJ2-2, with TRBD2 identical over 8 bases. This CDR3 comprises 14 residues. From germline, CDR1 is SGHVS and CDR2 FQNEAQ. V was pared by 1 base and J by 8 bases, with 3 bases of the junction left unmatched. The CDR3 DNA reads as TGTGCCAGCAGCTTAGTCGGGGGGGCGGGGGAGCTGTTTTTT. Its translation is CASSLVGGAGELFF.

The rearrangement uses TRBV14 and TRBJ1-1; D is perhaps TRBD1 (5 bases). CDR1 and CDR2 (germline): SGHDN, FVKESK. Trimming removed 0 bases at V and 4 bases at J, with 15 bases between. This CDR3 contains 16 residues. The CDR3 sequence: CASSQDRDWLSTEAFF. The CDR3 bases are TGTGCCAGCAGCCAAGATCGGGACTGGCTGAGCACTGAAGCTTTCTTT. Full variable domain (remainder filled in from reference TRBV14 and TRBJ1-1): EAGVTQFPSHSVIEKGQTVTLRCDPISGHDNLYWYRRVMGKEIKFLLHFVKESKQDESGMPNNRFLAERTGGTYSTLKVQPAELEDSGVYFCASSQDRDWLSTEAFFGQGTRLTVV.